The source of this T cell receptor (beta chain) is a study of graft-versus-host responses after intestinal transplantation. About the research overall: Among the recipients, all got anti-thymocyte globulin induction and then tacrolimus and steroids for approximately 3 years.

V lost 7 bases and J lost 1, with 7 bases in between. The CDR3 extends over 13 amino acids. Germline V gives CDR1 WSHSY, CDR2 SAAADI. Only in-frame clones appear in the TCRdb table, and some are missing; sequencing was by immunoSEQ multiplex PCR. In the table there are 98,000 or so clones, roughly 88% of which are singletons. Worth noting for this clone: Antigen unknown.

Study findings and constraints: GvH clones surfaced in recipient marrow, some emerging earlier in ileum or blood. Peak circulating GvH clone levels were associated with early post-transplant HvG declines.

This material consisted of PBMCs, taken 255 days after intestinal transplant. This receptor was taken from a human patient who received an intestinal transplant, so some T cells may come from the graft donor. The chain combines TRBV10-2 with TRBJ2-2, with D perhaps matching TRBD2 (5 bases). The CDR3 sequence is CASIRGNTGELFF. The DNA for the CDR3 is TGCGCCAGCATTCGGGGGAACACCGGGGAGCTGTTTTTT.